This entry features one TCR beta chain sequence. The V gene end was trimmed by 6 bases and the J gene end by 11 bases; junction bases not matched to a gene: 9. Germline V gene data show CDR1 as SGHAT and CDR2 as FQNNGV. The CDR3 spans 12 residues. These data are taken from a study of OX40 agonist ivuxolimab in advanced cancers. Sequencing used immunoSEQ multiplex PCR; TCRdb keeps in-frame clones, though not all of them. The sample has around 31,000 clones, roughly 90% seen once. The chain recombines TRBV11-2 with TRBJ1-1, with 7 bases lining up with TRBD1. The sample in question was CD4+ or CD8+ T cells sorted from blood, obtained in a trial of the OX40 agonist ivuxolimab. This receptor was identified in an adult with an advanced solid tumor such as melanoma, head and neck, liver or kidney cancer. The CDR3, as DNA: TGTGCCAGCAGTCAACGACAGGGTGAGGCTTTCTTT. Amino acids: CASSQRQGEAFF.